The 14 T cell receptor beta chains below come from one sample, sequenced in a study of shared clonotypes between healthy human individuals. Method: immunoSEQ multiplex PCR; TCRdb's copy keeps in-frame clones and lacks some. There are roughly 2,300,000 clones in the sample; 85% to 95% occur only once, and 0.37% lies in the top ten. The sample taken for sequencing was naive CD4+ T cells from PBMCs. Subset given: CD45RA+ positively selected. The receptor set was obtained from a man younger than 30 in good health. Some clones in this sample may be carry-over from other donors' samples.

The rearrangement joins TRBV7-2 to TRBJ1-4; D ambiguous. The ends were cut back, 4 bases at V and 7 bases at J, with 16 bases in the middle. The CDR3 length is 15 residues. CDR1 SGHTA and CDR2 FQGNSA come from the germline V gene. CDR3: CASSSYRRGSEKLFF. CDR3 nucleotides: TGTGCCAGCAGCTCCTATAGGCGGGGAAGTGAAAAACTGTTTTTT.

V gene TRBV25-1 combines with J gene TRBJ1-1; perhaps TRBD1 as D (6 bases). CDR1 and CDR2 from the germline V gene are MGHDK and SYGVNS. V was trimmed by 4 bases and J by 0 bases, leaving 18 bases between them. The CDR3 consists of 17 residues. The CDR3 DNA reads TGTGCCAGCAGTGCTCCGGGACACTCCTTTATGAACACTGAAGCTTTCTTT. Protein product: CASSAPGHSFMNTEAFF.

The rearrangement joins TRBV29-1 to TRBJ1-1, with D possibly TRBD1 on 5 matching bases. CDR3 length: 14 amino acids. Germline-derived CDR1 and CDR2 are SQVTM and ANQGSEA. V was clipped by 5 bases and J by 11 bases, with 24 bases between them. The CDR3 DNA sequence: TGCAGCGTTTCTCCCGGGACTTCCGCTATATGGGCTTTCTTT. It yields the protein CSVSPGTSAIWAFF.

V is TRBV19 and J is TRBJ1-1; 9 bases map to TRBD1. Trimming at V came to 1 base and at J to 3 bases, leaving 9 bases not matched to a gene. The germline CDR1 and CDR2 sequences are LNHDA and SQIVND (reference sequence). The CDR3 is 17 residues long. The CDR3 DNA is TGTGCCAGTAGTATAGCCGGGACAGGGTTCGGGGACACTGAAGCTTTCTTT. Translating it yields CASSIAGTGFGDTEAFF.

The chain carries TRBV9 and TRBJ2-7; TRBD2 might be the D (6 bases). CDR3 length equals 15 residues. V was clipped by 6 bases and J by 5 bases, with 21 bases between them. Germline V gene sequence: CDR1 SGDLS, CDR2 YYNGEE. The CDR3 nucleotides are TGTGCCAGCATGCCCCCTGGCGGGGATTGGGACGAGCAGTACTTC. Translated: CASMPPGGDWDEQYF.

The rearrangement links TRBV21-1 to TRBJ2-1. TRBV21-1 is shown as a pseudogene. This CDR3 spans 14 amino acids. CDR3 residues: CASSKGQLGNEQFF. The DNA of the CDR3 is TGTGCCAGCAGCAAAGGACAATTAGGGAATGAGCAGTTCTTC.

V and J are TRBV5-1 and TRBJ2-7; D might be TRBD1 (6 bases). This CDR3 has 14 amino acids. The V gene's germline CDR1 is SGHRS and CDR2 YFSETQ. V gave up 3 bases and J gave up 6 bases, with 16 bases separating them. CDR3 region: CASSSGTPLVEQYF. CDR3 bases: TGCGCCAGCAGCTCCGGGACACCGCTGGTCGAGCAGTACTTC.

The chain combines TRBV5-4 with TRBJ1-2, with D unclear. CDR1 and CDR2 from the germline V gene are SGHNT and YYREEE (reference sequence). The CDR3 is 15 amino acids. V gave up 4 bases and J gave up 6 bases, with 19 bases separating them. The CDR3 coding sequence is TGTGCCAGCAGCCCTCTTAGAGATGCCCGAGATGGCTACACCTTC. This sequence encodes CASSPLRDARDGYTF.

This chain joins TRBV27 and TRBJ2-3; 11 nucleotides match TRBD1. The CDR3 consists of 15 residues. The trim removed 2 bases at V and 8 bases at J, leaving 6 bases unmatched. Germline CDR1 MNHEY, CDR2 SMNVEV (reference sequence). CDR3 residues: CASSLRTGGGGTQYF. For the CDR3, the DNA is TGTGCCAGCAGTTTAAGGACAGGGGGCGGGGGTACGCAGTATTTT.

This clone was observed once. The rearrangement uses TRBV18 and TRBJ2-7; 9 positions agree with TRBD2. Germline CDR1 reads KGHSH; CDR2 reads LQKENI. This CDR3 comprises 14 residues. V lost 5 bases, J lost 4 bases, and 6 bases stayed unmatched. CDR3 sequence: CASSSGLAQYEQYF. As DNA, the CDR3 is TGTGCCAGCTCATCTGGACTAGCGCAATACGAGCAGTACTTC.

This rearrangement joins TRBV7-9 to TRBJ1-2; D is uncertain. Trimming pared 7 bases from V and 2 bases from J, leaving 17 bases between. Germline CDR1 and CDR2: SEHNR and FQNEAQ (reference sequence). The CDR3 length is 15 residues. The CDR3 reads CASTPGVRTNYGYTF. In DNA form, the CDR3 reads TGTGCCAGCACCCCGGGAGTCAGGACCAACTATGGCTACACCTTC.

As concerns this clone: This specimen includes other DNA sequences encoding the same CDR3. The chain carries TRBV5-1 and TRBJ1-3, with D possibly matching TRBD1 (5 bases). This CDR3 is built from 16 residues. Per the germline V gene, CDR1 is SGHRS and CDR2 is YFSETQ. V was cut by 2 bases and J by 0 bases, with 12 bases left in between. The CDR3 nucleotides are TGCGCCAGCAGCTTAACAGGCCTGAGCTCTGGAAACACCATATATTTT. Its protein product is CASSLTGLSSGNTIYF.

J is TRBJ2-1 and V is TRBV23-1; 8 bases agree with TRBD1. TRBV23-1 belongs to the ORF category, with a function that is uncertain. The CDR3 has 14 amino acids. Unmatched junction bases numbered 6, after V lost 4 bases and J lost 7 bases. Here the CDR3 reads CASSRRTGRNEQFF. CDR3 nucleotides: TGCGCCAGCAGTCGTAGGACAGGGCGGAATGAGCAGTTCTTC.

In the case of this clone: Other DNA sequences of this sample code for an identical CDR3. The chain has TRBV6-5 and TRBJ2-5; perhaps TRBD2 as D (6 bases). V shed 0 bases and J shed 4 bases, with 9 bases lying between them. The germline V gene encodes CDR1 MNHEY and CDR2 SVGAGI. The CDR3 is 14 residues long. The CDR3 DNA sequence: TGTGCCAGCAGTTACTCCGGGGGAGGAGAGACCCAGTACTTC. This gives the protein CASSYSGGGETQYF.